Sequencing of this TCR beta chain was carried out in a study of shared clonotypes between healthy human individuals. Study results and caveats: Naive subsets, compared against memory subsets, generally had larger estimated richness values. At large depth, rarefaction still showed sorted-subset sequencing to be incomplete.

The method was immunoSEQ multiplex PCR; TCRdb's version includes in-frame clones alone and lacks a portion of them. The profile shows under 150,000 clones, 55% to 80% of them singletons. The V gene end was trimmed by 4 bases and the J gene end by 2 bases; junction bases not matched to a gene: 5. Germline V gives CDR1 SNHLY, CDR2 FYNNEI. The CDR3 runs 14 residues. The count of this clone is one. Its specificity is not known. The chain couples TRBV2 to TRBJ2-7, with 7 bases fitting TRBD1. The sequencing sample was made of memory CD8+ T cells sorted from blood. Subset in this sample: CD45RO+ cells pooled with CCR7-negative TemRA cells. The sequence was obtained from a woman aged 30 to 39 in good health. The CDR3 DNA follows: TGTGCCAGCAGTGGAACGGGACAGCCCTACGAGCAGTACTTC. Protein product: CASSGTGQPYEQYF. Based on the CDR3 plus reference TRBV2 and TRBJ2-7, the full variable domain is EPEVTQTPSHQVTQMGQEVILRCVPISNHLYFYWYRQILGQKVEFLVSFYNNEISEKSEIFDDQFSVERPDGSNFTLKIRSTKLEDSAMYFCASSGTGQPYEQYFGPGTRLTVT.